This passage covers 27 T cell receptor beta chains from one sample sequenced in a study of identical twins (dated by TCRdb to about 2016). Receptor amplification or capture employed 5' RACE. Data came from an Illumina HiSeq 2000. TCRdb reworked the public reads: Q25 trimming with fastp, MiXCR clone assembly, productive beta chains retained. Rows are combined by CDR3 protein, so each entry shows the most common genes and DNA. This sample comprises 640,000 or so distinct CDR3 sequences, less than 7% of them detected only once. The ten largest make up 1.5% to 2% of the sample. Sequenced sample: naive T cells sorted from blood. In light of the paper, this sample's cell subset or site label describes: cells isolated with a human naive T-cell isolation kit. The receptors originated from a man younger than 35 in good health.

This clonotype has more than one count but fewer than ten. The genes are TRBV7-9 and TRBJ2-7, with D possibly matching TRBD2 (6 bases). The germline V gene has CDR1 SEHNR and CDR2 FQNEAQ (reference sequence). The length of the CDR3 is 14 residues. Deletions cut 4 bases from V and 0 bases from J, with 10 bases between. CDR3 sequence: CASSSVADSYEQYF. DNA of the CDR3: TGTGCCAGCAGCTCGGTAGCGGACTCCTACGAGCAGTACTTC.

This clonotype showed up just once. V gene TRBV29-1 combines with J gene TRBJ2-1; TRBD2 matches 8 bases. The germline gives CDR1 SQVTM, CDR2 ANQGSEA. V shed 7 bases, J shed 8 bases, and the junction held 10 bases outside the gene matches. The CDR3 runs 13 residues. The CDR3 DNA is TGCAGCGAGACGGGCGGGAGGTTTGATGAGCAGTTCTTC. It codes for CSETGGRFDEQFF.

This clonotype occurred many times. The rearrangement uses TRBV5-1 and TRBJ1-1; D is possibly TRBD1 (6 bases). The CDR3 covers 16 residues. The V and J ends lost 6 bases and 2 bases respectively, with 20 bases between them. Germline V gene data show CDR1 as SGHRS and CDR2 as YFSETQ. The CDR3 sequence is CASITAPGGGNTEAFF. DNA for the CDR3: TGCGCCAGCATCACCGCCCCCGGGGGGGGCAACACTGAAGCTTTCTTT. The entire variable domain, with the rest obtained from reference TRBV5-1 and TRBJ1-1, is as follows: KAGVTQTPRYLIKTRGQQVTLSCSPISGHRSVSWYQQTPGQGLQFLFEYFSETQRNKGNFPGRFSGRQFSNSRSEMNVSTLELGDSALYLCASITAPGGGNTEAFFGQGTRLTVV.

Ten or more counts support this clonotype. This chain connects TRBV5-1 to TRBJ2-3; a possible D gene is TRBD2 (6 bases). CDR3 length: 15 residues. In germline, CDR1 is SGHRS, CDR2 YFSETQ. Deletions cut 7 bases from V and 2 bases from J, with 17 bases between. The CDR3 sequence: CASGNSGWDTDTQYF. In DNA form, the CDR3 reads TGCGCCAGCGGCAATAGCGGATGGGACACAGATACGCAGTATTTT.

In this sample, this clonotype turned up many times. V is TRBV20-1 and J is TRBJ2-5; a possible D gene is TRBD2 (6 bases). V gave up 0 bases and J gave up 5 bases, with 16 bases separating them. The CDR3 runs 15 residues. CDR1 and CDR2 (germline): DFQATT, SNEGSKA (reference sequence). CDR3 nucleotide sequence: TGCAGTGCTAGAGACCCCCCTGGAGGGGCCGAGACCCAGTACTTC. It is translated as CSARDPPGGAETQYF.

The sample holds a few counts of this clonotype. The CDR3 bases are TGTGCCAGCAGCCTTGGCAATTTAGATACGCAGTATTTT. Its protein is CASSLGNLDTQYF. This chain connects TRBV7-3 to TRBJ2-3; D is unclear. Germline V gene lookup returns CDR1 SGHTA and CDR2 FQGTGA. Trimming pared 5 bases from V and 5 bases from J, leaving 11 bases between. The CDR3 spans 13 residues.

Many counts were recorded for this clonotype. J is TRBJ2-5 and V is TRBV12-3 or TRBV12-4; TRBD1 or TRBD2 may be the D gene (6 bases each). Trimming stripped 4 bases from V and 7 bases from J, with 16 bases between. This CDR3 region has 14 residues. In DNA form, the CDR3 reads TGTGCCAGCAGTTCTGCCCCGGAGGGGGTGACCCAGTACTTC. This sequence encodes CASSSAPEGVTQYF.

V usage is TRBV9 and J usage is TRBJ1-1; perhaps TRBD1 as D (5 bases). This CDR3 has 16 amino acids. CDR1 and CDR2 from the germline V gene are SGDLS and YYNGEE. Between the trimmed V and J ends, which lost 3 bases and 1 base, there was a span of 16 bases. Here the CDR3 DNA reads TGTGCCAGCAGCGCACCACAGACAGAGAAGAACACTGAAGCTTTCTTT. Translating gives CASSAPQTEKNTEAFF.

This clonotype has ten or more counts. The chain has TRBV7-9 and TRBJ2-3; 10 positions agree with TRBD1. Germline V gene lookup returns CDR1 SEHNR and CDR2 FQNEAQ (reference sequence). The CDR3 has 16 amino acids. V gave up 5 bases and J gave up 5 bases; unmatched junction bases: 10. DNA for the CDR3: TGTGCCAGCAGCCCTAGACAGGGGGCGCATCTAGATACGCAGTATTTT. It is translated as CASSPRQGAHLDTQYF. Looking up the rest from reference TRBV7-9 and TRBJ2-3 gives the full variable domain: DTGVSQNPRHKITKRGQNVTFRCDPISEHNRLYWYRQTLGQGPEFLTYFQNEAQLEKSRLLSDRFSAERPKGSFSTLEIQRTEQGDSAMYLCASSPRQGAHLDTQYFGPGTRLTVL.

This clonotype was counted only a few times. The rearrangement uses TRBV7-3 and TRBJ1-6; tentative D call: TRBD1 (6 bases). The CDR3 is 15 residues long. The germline V gene encodes CDR1 SGHTA and CDR2 FQGTGA. V was pared by 5 bases and J by 9 bases, with 17 bases between. Written as DNA, the CDR3 is TGTGCCAGCAGCCCACAGGGTGGAGGTGGTTCACCCCTCCACTTT. Residues: CASSPQGGGGSPLHF.

This clonotype was seen a handful of times. The rearrangement joins TRBV5-1 to TRBJ2-5; D might be TRBD1 or TRBD2, each matching 5 bases. CDR1 and CDR2 from the germline V gene are SGHRS and YFSETQ. Trimming removed 6 bases from V and 2 bases from J, with 14 bases in between. The CDR3 extends over 14 amino acids. CDR3 in amino acids: CASNDGAVQETQYF. The CDR3 coding sequence is TGCGCCAGCAACGACGGGGCCGTACAAGAGACCCAGTACTTC.

In the case of this clonotype: This may be a read error, as it is one base from a much larger clone. The chain couples TRBV20-1 to TRBJ2-2; D possibly corresponds to TRBD2 (5 bases). Trimming stripped 2 bases from V and 2 bases from J, with 12 bases between. Germline V gene sequence: CDR1 DFQATT, CDR2 SNEGSKA (reference sequence). CDR3 length: 15 amino acids. CDR3 in amino acids: CSARRTGSNTGELFF. The CDR3 nucleotides read TGCAGTGCTAGAAGGACTGGGTCCAACACCGGGGAGCTGTTTTTT.

This clonotype was counted between two and nine times. The chain is built from TRBV4-1 and TRBJ2-3, with TRBD1 matching over 8 bases. V was clipped by 1 base and J by 6 bases; unmatched bases: 9. Germline values: CDR1 MGHRA, CDR2 YSYEKL. The CDR3 totals 16 residues. The CDR3 nucleotides read TGCGCCAGCAGCCAAGGTTCAGGGGGCTCGGTGGATACGCAGTATTTT. Its translation is CASSQGSGGSVDTQYF.

Ten or more counts support this clonotype. This rearrangement joins TRBV29-1 to TRBJ2-7; D gene uncertain. Germline lookup yields CDR1 SQVTM and CDR2 ANQGSEA. V lost 8 bases to trimming and J lost 2 bases, with 13 bases between them. The length of the CDR3 is 12 residues. In nucleotides, the CDR3 is TGCAGCACACCGTCCTGGCCCTACGAGCAGTACTTC. Residues: CSTPSWPYEQYF.

The sample holds many counts of this clonotype. CDR3 sequence: CSVLIKGGTTEAFF. The CDR3 DNA reads as TGCAGCGTTCTGATCAAGGGGGGGACCACTGAAGCTTTCTTT. This rearrangement joins TRBV29-1 to TRBJ1-1; D perhaps matches TRBD1 (6 bases). CDR3 size: 14 residues. Germline V gene sequence: CDR1 SQVTM, CDR2 ANQGSEA. The V end lost 5 bases, the J end lost 4 bases, and 17 bases lay between the germline ends.

This clonotype was found a few times. This sequence joins TRBV20-1 and TRBJ2-7; 9 bases agree with TRBD2. This CDR3 region has 15 residues. Germline trimming cut 3 bases from V and 6 bases from J; bases unmatched to any gene: 12. Germline V gene lookup returns CDR1 DFQATT and CDR2 SNEGSKA (reference sequence). The CDR3 DNA is TGCAGTGCTAGGGCCCCGGGACTAGCTTTGGGCGAGCAGTACTTC. It encodes CSARAPGLALGEQYF.

This clonotype turned up a few times. J is TRBJ2-7 and V is TRBV7-2; weak D call: TRBD2 (6 bases). V lost 4 bases to trimming and J lost 3 bases, with 13 bases between them. This CDR3 is built from 14 residues. Germline values: CDR1 SGHTA, CDR2 FQGNSA. The CDR3 region has the DNA TGTGCCAGCAGCTCTCCACCCGGGGGCTACGAGCAGTACTTC. It is translated as CASSSPPGGYEQYF.

This clonotype was detected only a few times. The V and J genes are TRBV4-1 and TRBJ1-5; 8 bases agree with TRBD1. This CDR3 has 19 residues. The V gene end was trimmed by 3 bases and the J gene end by 0 bases; junction bases not matched to a gene: 13. Per the germline V gene, CDR1 is MGHRA and CDR2 is YSYEKL. Written as DNA, the CDR3 is TGCGCCAGCAGCCACCCTGGACAGGGCGAAACATATAGCAATCAGCCCCAGCATTTT. It yields the protein CASSHPGQGETYSNQPQHF.

Only a few counts were recorded for this clonotype. The rearrangement joins TRBV27 to TRBJ1-1; D not certain. Germline CDR1 MNHEY, CDR2 SMNVEV (reference sequence). V was cut by 8 bases and J by 1 base, with 8 bases left in between. The CDR3 runs 12 residues. DNA for the CDR3: TGTGCCAGCGGAATACGGAACACTGAAGCTTTCTTT. Its protein product is CASGIRNTEAFF.

As concerns this clonotype: Given the absence of the conserved phenylalanine or tryptophan at the CDR3 end, a read error is likely. This chain uses TRBV29-1 with TRBJ1-1; TRBD1 might be the D (5 bases). There are 13 residues in the CDR3. Deletions cut 7 bases from V and 2 bases from J, with 14 bases between. CDR1 and CDR2 (germline): SQVTM, ANQGSEA. In nucleotides, the CDR3 is TGCAGCGCCTATGGGAGGGACAACACTGAAGCTTTCTCT. It codes for CSAYGRDNTEAFS.

This clonotype was seen at least ten times. This chain joins TRBV28 and TRBJ2-7; D may be TRBD2 (6 bases). This CDR3 has 12 residues. V was shortened by 5 bases and J by 4 bases, with 9 bases between the two germline ends. CDR1 is MDHEN and CDR2 is SYDVKM in the germline V gene. CDR3 loop: CASSPTSYEQYV. The CDR3 region has the DNA TGTGCCAGCAGTCCGACTAGTTACGAGCAGTACGTC.

This clonotype came up many times. The rearrangement joins TRBV25-1 to TRBJ2-1; the D gene is possibly TRBD1 (5 bases). V shed 7 bases and J shed 7 bases, with 8 bases lying between them. Germline loops: CDR1 MGHDK, CDR2 SYGVNS. CDR3 length: 11 residues. Here the CDR3 reads CASTGMNEQFF. The CDR3 DNA reads as TGTGCCAGCACAGGGATGAATGAGCAGTTCTTC. Drawing the rest from reference TRBV25-1 and TRBJ2-1, the complete variable domain is EADIYQTPRYLVIGTGKKITLECSQTMGHDKMYWYQQDPGMELHLIHYSYGVNSTEKGDLSSESTVSRIRTEHFPLTLESARPSHTSQYLCASTGMNEQFFGPGTRLTVL.

The rearrangement joins TRBV11-2 to TRBJ2-1, with 13 positions matching TRBD2. Losses at the gene ends were 5 bases for V and 5 bases for J; bases not matched to a gene: 9. Germline CDR1 reads SGHAT; CDR2 reads FQNNGV. There are 17 residues in the CDR3. For the CDR3, the DNA is TGTGCCAGCAGCGCCCGACTAGCGGGAGGTGTAGACAATGAGCAGTTCTTC. Its protein is CASSARLAGGVDNEQFF.

This clonotype was picked up a small number of times. The chain has TRBV24-1 and TRBJ2-3; D possibly uses TRBD1 or TRBD2 (5 bases each). CDR1 and CDR2 (germline): KGHDR, SFDVKD. Trimming cost V 6 bases and J 0 bases, with 18 bases left between them. The CDR3 has 17 residues. CDR3 protein: CATSSGRQWSSTDTQYF. CDR3 coding DNA: TGTGCCACCAGTTCGGGGCGGCAGTGGTCAAGCACAGATACGCAGTATTTT.

The V and J genes are TRBV5-4 and TRBJ2-6; D not resolved. Germline CDR1 is SGHNT and CDR2 is YYREEE (reference sequence). CDR3 size: 16 residues. Deletions cut 3 bases from V and 1 base from J, with 11 bases between. In DNA form, the CDR3 reads TGTGCCAGCAGCTCGGTCGTCCAATCTGGGGCCAACGTCCTGACTTTC. This sequence encodes CASSSVVQSGANVLTF.

This clonotype came up many times. This chain uses TRBV20-1 with TRBJ2-5, with D perhaps matching TRBD2 (6 bases). This CDR3 is 13 amino acids long. Germline assignment: CDR1 DFQATT and CDR2 SNEGSKA (reference sequence). Deletions cut 6 bases from V and 3 bases from J, with 14 bases between. CDR3 amino acids: CSATRRVEETQYF. The CDR3 nucleotides are TGCAGTGCCACTCGGAGGGTCGAAGAGACCCAGTACTTC.

In its sample, this clonotype was seen many times. The V call is TRBV20-1, the J call TRBJ1-5; D perhaps matches TRBD1 (6 bases). The V gene's germline CDR1 is DFQATT and CDR2 SNEGSKA (reference sequence). This CDR3 is built from 10 residues. Trimming took off 2 bases at V and 14 bases at J, with 10 bases between the two ends. CDR3 DNA: TGCAGTGCTAGACGGGACAAGGAGCATTTT. Translation: CSARRDKEHF.